This T cell receptor (beta chain) was retrieved from a study of T cell responses to AZD1222 COVID-19 vaccine. Overall study: The analysis combined second doses at about 4 or about 12 weeks. General observations from the study: Only a handful of AZD1222 recipients were seropositive at baseline. It should be noted that donors were predominantly white British and more often female, and clonal diversity was possibly underestimated. Repertoire samples came only from after the peak T cell response.

A note on this clone: Its antigen is undetermined.

The CDR3 has 14 residues. V lost 0 bases to trimming and J lost 7 bases, with 11 bases between them. Germline CDR1 SGHRS, CDR2 YFSETQ. The table came from immunoSEQ multiplex PCR; TCRdb's copy has only in-frame clones and leaves some out. The data show more than 150,000 clones, 90% seen once. J is TRBJ2-1 and V is TRBV5-1; TRBD1 might be the D (5 bases). Sample: peripheral blood, taken on day 0 of AZD1222 vaccination. This TCR was recovered from an adult in good health. Here the CDR3 DNA reads TGCGCCAGCAGCTTGGTGGCAGGGATAAATGAGCAGTTCTTC. This encodes CASSLVAGINEQFF.